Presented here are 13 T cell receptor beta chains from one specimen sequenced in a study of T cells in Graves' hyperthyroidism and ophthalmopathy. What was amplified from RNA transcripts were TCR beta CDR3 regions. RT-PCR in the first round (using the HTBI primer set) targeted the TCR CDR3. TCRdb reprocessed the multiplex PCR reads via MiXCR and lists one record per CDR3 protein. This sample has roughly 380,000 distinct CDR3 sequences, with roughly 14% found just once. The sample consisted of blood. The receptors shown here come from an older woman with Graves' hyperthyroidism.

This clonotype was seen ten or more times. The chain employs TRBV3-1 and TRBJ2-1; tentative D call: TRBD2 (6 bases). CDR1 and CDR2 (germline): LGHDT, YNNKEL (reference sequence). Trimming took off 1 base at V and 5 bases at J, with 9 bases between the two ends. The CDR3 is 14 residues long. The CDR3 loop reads CASSQGLEDNEQFF. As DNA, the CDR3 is TGTGCCAGCAGCCAAGGACTAGAGGACAATGAGCAGTTCTTC.

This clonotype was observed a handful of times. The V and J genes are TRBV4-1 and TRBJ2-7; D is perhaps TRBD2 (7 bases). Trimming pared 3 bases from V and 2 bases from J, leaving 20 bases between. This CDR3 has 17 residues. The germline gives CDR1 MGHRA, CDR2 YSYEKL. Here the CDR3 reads CASSHLGGARGPYEQYF. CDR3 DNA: TGCGCCAGCAGCCATTTAGGGGGGGCGCGGGGACCCTACGAGCAGTACTTC.

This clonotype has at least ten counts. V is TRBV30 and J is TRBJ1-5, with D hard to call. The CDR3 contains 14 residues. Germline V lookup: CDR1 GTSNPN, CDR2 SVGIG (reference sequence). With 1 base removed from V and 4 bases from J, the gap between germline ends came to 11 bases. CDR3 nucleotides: TGTGCCTGGAGTGCAAAGTCGGGGAATCAGCCCCAGCATTTT. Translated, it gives CAWSAKSGNQPQHF.

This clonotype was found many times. The CDR3, as DNA: TGCAGTGCTAGTCGACTAGCGGGAGACTGGTCCTACAATGAGCAGTTCTTC. Amino acid sequence: CSASRLAGDWSYNEQFF. J is TRBJ2-1 and V is TRBV20-1; 12 nucleotides line up with TRBD2. Germline CDR1 DFQATT, CDR2 SNEGSKA (reference sequence). The CDR3 consists of 17 residues. After removal of 3 bases from V and 1 base from J, the junction contained 7 bases not matched to a gene.

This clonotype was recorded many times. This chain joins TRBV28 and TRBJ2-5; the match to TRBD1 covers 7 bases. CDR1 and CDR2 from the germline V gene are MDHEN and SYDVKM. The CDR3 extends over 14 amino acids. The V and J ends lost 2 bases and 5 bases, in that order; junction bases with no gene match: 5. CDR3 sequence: CASSLRQGLETQYF. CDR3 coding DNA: TGTGCCAGCAGTTTAAGACAGGGCTTGGAGACCCAGTACTTC.

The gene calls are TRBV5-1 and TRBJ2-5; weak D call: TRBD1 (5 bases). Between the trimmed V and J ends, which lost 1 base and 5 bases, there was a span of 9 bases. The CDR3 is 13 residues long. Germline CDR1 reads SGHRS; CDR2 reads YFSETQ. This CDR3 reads CASSLSGFETQYF. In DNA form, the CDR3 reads TGCGCCAGCAGCTTGTCAGGGTTCGAGACCCAGTACTTC.

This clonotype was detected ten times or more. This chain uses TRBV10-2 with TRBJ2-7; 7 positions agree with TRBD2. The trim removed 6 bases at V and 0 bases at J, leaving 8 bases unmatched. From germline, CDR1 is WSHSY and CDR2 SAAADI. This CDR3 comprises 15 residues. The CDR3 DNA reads TGCGCCAGCAGACTTTCCGGGACTAACTCCTACGAGCAGTACTTC. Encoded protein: CASRLSGTNSYEQYF.

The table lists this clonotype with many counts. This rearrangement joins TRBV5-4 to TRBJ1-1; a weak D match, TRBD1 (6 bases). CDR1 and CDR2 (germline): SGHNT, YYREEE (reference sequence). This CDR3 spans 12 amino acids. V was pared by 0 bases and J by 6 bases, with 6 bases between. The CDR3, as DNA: TGTGCCAGCAGCTTGGGGGGGCCTGAAGCTTTCTTT. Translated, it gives CASSLGGPEAFF.

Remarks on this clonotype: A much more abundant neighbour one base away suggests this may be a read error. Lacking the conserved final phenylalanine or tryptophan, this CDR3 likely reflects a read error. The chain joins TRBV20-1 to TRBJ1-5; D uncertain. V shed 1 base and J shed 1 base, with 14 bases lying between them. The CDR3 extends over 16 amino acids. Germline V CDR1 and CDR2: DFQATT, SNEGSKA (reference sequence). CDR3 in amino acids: CSARGLIEQSNQPQHL. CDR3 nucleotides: TGCAGTGCTAGAGGACTAATAGAACAAAGCAATCAGCCCCAGCATCTT.

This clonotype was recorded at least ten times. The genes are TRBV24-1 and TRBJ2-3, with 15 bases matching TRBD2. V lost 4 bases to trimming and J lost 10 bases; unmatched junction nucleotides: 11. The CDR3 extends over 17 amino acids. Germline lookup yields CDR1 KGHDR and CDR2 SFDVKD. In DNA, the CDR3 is TGTGCCACCAGTGAAACCGGACTAGCGGGAGGGGGATGGGCGCAGTATTTT. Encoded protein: CATSETGLAGGGWAQYF.

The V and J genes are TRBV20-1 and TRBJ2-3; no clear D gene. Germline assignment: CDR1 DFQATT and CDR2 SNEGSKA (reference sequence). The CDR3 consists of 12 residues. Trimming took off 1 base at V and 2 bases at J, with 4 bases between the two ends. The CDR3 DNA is TGCAGTGCTAGAGGGGACACAGATACGCAGTATTTT. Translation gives CSARGDTDTQYF.

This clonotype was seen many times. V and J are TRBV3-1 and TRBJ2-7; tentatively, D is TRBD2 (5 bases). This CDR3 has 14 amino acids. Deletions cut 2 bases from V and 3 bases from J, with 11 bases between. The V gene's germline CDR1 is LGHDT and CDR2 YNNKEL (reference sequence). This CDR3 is CASSQSAADYEQYF. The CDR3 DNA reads TGTGCCAGCAGCCAATCAGCGGCAGACTACGAGCAGTACTTC.

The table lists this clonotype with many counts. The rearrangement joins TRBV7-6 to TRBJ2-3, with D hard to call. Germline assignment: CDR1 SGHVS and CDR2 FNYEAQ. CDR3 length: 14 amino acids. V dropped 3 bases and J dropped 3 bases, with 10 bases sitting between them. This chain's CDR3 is CASSFLLGTDTQYF. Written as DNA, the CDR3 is TGTGCCAGCAGCTTCCTCCTGGGGACAGATACGCAGTATTTT.